The T cell receptor (beta chain) described here comes from a study of blood T cells in healthy people across ages. Whole-study results and caveats: Diversity was estimated from one million T cells, and these estimates were considered underestimates.

Alongside a J-beta primer mix, a sample-barcoded 5' primer served in a second PCR lasting about 7 to 12 cycles. A template-switch adaptor that had 12 random nucleotides put a tag on each cDNA molecule. TCRdb re-called the 5' RACE reads through MiXCR, storing one row per CDR3 protein. Among fewer than 800,000 distinct CDR3 sequences listed, more than 20% were seen once. As concerns this clonotype: The antigen remains undetermined.

The CDR3 runs 14 residues. Germline-derived CDR1 and CDR2 are SGHTA and FQGNSA. V shed 0 bases and J shed 4 bases, with 9 bases lying between them. The sample taken for sequencing was blood. This clonotype was sampled from a man in his 70s in good health. This chain uses TRBV7-2 with TRBJ1-1; D remains unclear. CDR3 DNA sequence: TGTGCCAGCAGCTTAGCGGTTGTGGTCACTGAAGCTTTCTTT. Translating it yields CASSLAVVVTEAFF.